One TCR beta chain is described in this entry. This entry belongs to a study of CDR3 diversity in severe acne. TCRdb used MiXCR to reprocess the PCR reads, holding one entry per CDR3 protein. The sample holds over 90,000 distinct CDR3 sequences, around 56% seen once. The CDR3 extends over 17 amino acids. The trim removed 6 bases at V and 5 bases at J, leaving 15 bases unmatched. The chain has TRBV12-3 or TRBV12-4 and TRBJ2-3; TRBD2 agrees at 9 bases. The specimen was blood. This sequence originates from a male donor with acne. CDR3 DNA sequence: TGTGCCAGCAGCCCTCGGGTAGCGGGAGAGTTGGGAGATACGCAGTATTTT. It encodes CASSPRVAGELGDTQYF.